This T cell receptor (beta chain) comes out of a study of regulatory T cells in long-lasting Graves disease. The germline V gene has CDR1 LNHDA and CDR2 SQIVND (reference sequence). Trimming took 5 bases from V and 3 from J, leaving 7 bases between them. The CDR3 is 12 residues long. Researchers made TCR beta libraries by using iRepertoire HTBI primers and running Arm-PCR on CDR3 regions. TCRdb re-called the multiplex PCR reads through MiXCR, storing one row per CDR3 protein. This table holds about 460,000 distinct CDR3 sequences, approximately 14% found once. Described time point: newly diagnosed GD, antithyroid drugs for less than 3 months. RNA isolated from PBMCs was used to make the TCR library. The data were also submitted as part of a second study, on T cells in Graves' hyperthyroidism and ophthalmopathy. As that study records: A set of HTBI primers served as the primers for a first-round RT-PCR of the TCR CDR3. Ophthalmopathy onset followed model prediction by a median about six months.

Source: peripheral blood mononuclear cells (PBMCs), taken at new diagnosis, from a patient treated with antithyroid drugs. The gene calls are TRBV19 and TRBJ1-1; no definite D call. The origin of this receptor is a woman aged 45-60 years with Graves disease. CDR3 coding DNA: TGTGCCAGTAGTCGGGCAGACACTGAAGCTTTCTTT. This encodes CASSRADTEAFF.